This T cell receptor (beta chain) was documented in a study of blood T cell repertoires in COVID-19. For the study at large: Specimens from acute and convalescent COVID-19 originated in the United States, Italy and Spain.

Assay used: immunoSEQ multiplex PCR; TCRdb lists only in-frame clones, some missing. The profile shows some 64,000 clones, roughly 84% of them singletons. V shed 4 bases and J 8 bases; nucleotides not matched to a gene: 8. CDR1 and CDR2 (germline): LNHDA, SQIVND (reference sequence). The CDR3 is 15 residues long. The Seattle patients joined while their infection was active and were tracked longitudinally afterward. This TCR was sampled from a man aged 60 to 75 with COVID-19, enrolled during active disease. The sequencing sample was made of peripheral blood. The gene calls are TRBV19 and TRBJ1-4; TRBD1 matches at 9 bases. CDR3 sequence reads: CASSKDRGGEEKLFF. DNA of the CDR3: TGTGCCAGTAGTAAGGACAGGGGAGGGGAAGAAAAACTGTTTTTT.